The 2 T cell receptor beta chains below come from one sample, sequenced in a study of cytomegalovirus exposure and HLA in healthy donors. PCR used 60 Vbeta primers and 13 Jbeta primers. The method was immunoSEQ multiplex PCR; TCRdb's version includes in-frame clones alone and lacks a portion of them. The sample has 150,000 to 200,000 clones; 80% are singletons. Specimen: PBMCs. Every receptor here comes from a woman in her forties or fifties in good health and CMV-seropositive.

The chain links TRBV9 to TRBJ2-7; 7 bases agree with TRBD2. J lost 0 bases, V lost 5 bases, and 11 bases had no gene match. CDR3 length equals 16 residues. Germline CDR1 SGDLS, CDR2 YYNGEE. Here the CDR3 reads CASSPTGGPYSYEQYF. Here the CDR3 DNA reads TGTGCCAGCAGTCCGACGGGGGGACCGTACTCCTACGAGCAGTACTTC.

The V and J genes are TRBV6-5 and TRBJ1-1, with D perhaps matching TRBD1 (5 bases). The germline V gene encodes CDR1 MNHEY and CDR2 SVGAGI. Trimming stripped 6 bases from V and 2 bases from J, with 16 bases between. This CDR3 comprises 15 residues. In nucleotides, the CDR3 is TGTGCCAGCAGCCACGCGATTGACAGTAACACTGAAGCTTTCTTT. It yields the protein CASSHAIDSNTEAFF.